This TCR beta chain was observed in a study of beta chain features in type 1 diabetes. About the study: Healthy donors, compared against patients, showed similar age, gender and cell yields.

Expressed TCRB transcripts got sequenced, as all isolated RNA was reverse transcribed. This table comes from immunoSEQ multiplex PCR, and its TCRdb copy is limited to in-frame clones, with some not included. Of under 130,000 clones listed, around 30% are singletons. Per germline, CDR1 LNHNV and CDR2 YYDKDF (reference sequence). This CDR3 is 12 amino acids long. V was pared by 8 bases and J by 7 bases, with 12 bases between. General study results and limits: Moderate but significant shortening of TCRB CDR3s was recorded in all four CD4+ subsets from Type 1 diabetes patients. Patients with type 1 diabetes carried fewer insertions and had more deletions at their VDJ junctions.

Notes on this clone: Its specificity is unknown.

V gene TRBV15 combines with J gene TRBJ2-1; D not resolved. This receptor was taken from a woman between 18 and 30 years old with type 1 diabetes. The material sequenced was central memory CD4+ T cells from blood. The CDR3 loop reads CATSTLTNEQFF. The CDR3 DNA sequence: TGTGCCACCTCGACTCTCACGAATGAGCAGTTCTTC.